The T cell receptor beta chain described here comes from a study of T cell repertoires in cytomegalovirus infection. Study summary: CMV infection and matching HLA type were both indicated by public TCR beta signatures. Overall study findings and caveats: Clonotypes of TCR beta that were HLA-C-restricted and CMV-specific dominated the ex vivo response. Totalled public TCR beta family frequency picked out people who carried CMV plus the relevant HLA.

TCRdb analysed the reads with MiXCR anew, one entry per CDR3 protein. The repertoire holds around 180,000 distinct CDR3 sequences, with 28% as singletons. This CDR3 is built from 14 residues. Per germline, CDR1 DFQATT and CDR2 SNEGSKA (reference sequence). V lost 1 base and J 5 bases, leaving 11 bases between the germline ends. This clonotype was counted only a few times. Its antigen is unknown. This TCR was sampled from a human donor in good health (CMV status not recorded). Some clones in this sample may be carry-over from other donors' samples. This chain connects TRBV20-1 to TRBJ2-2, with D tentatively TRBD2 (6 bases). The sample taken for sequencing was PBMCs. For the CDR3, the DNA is TGCAGTGCTAGAGCAGGACTATCAACCGGGGAGCTGTTTTTT. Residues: CSARAGLSTGELFF.